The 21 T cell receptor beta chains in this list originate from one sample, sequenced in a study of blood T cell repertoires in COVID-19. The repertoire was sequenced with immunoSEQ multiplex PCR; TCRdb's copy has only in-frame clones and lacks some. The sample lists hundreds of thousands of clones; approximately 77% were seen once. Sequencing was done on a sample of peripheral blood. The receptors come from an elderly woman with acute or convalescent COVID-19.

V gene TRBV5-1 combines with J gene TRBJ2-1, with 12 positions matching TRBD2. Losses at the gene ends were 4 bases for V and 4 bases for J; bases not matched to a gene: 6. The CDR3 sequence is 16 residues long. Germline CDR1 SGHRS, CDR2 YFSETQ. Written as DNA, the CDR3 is TGCGCCAGCAGCCCGACTAGCGGGGGAGTATACAATGAGCAGTTCTTC. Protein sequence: CASSPTSGGVYNEQFF.

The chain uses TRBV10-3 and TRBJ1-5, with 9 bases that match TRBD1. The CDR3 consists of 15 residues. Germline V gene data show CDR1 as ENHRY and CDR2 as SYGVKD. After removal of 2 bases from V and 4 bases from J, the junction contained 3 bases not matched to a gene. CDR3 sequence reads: CAISEPGTGNQPQHF. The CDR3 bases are TGTGCCATCAGTGAGCCCGGGACAGGGAATCAGCCCCAGCATTTT.

The CDR3 protein is CASSWGVNRVTDTQYF. In DNA, the CDR3 is TGTGCCAGCAGCTGGGGGGTAAATCGGGTCACAGATACGCAGTATTTT. The chain carries TRBV7-3 and TRBJ2-3; D perhaps matches TRBD2 (6 bases). Germline CDR1 is SGHTA and CDR2 is FQGTGA. The CDR3 is 16 residues long. Trimming cost V 4 bases and J 2 bases, with 16 bases left between them.

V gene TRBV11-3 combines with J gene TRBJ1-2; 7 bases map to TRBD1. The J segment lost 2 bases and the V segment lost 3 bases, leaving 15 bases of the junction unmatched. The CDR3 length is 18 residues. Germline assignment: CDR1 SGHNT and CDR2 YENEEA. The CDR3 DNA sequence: TGTGCCAGCAGCTTCGGCGGGACAGTAATAAAGTTAAACTATGGCTACACCTTC. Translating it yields CASSFGGTVIKLNYGYTF.

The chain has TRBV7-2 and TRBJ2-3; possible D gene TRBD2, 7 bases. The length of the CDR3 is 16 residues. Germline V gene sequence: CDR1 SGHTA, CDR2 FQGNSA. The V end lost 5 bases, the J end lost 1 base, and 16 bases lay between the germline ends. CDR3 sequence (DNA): TGTGCCAGCAGCCTCGGGGGGCTTAGGGGCACAGATACGCAGTATTTT. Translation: CASSLGGLRGTDTQYF.

The CDR3 is CASSSLAGVTDTQYF. DNA for the CDR3: TGTGCCAGCAGCTCCTTAGCGGGGGTCACAGATACGCAGTATTTT. The V and J genes are TRBV11-2 and TRBJ2-3; 9 nucleotides agree with TRBD2. The CDR3 is 15 residues long. Germline CDR1 SGHAT, CDR2 FQNNGV. The V segment lost 4 bases and the J segment 2 bases; nucleotides outside the gene matches: 4.

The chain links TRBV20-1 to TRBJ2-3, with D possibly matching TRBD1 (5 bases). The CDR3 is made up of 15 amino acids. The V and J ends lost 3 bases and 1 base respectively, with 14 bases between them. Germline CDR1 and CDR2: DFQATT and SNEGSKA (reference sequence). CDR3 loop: CSASEAARGTDTQYF. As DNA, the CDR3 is TGCAGTGCTAGTGAAGCCGCCAGGGGCACAGATACGCAGTATTTT.

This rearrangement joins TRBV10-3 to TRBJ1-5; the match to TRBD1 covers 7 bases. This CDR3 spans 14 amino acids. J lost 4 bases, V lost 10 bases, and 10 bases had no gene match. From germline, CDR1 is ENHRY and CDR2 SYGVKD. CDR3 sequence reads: CATWDSPLNQPQHF. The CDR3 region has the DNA TGTGCCACTTGGGACAGTCCTCTAAATCAGCCCCAGCATTTT.

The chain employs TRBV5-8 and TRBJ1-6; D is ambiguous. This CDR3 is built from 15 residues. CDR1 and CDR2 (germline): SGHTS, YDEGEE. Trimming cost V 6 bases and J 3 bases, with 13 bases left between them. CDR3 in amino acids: CASTFEGFYNSPLHF. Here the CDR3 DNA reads TGTGCCAGCACCTTCGAGGGCTTCTATAATTCACCCCTCCACTTT.

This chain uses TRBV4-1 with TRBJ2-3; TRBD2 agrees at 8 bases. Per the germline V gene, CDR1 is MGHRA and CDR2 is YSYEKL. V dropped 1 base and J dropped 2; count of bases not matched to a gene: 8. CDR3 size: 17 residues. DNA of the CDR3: TGCGCCAGCAGCCAAGGTGAGCTAGCGGGTCCCACAGATACGCAGTATTTT. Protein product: CASSQGELAGPTDTQYF.

This chain's CDR3 is CASSARDRANTGELFF. DNA for the CDR3: TGTGCCAGCAGCGCCCGGGACAGGGCGAACACCGGGGAGCTGTTTTTT. V is TRBV5-4 and J is TRBJ2-2; 9 bases are a match to TRBD1. Germline assignment: CDR1 SGHNT and CDR2 YYREEE (reference sequence). V was pared by 4 bases and J by 0 bases, with 4 bases of the junction left unmatched. The CDR3 totals 16 residues. Supplemented by reference TRBV5-4 and TRBJ2-2, the full variable domain reads ETGVTQSPTHLIKTRGQQVTLRCSSQSGHNTVSWYQQALGQGPQFIFQYYREEENGRGNFPPRFSGLQFPNYSSELNVNALELDDSALYLCASSARDRANTGELFFGEGSRLTVL.

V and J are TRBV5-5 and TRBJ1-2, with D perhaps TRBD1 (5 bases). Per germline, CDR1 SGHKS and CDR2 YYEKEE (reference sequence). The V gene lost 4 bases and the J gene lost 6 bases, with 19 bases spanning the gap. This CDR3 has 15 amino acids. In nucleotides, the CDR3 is TGTGCCAGCAGCCCTCGGGAGGGACCTCTCAATGGCTACACCTTC. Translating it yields CASSPREGPLNGYTF. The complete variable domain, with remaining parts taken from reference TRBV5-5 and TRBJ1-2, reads DAGVTQSPTHLIKTRGQQVTLRCSPISGHKSVSWYQQVLGQGPQFIFQYYEKEERGRGNFPDRFSARQFPNYSSELNVNALLLGDSALYLCASSPREGPLNGYTFGSGTRLTVV.

CDR3 residues: CATLDRESSPNNSPLHF. In DNA form, the CDR3 reads TGTGCCACCCTGGACAGGGAGTCATCCCCTAATAATTCACCCCTCCACTTT. The rearrangement links TRBV10-3 to TRBJ1-6; 8 nucleotides match TRBD1. The V gene's germline CDR1 is ENHRY and CDR2 SYGVKD. The CDR3 contains 17 residues. Unmatched junction bases numbered 16, after V lost 10 bases and J lost 5 bases.

CDR3: CAAGETDTQYF. Written as DNA, the CDR3 is TGTGCAGCGGGGGAGACAGATACGCAGTATTTT. The V gene is TRBV28, the J gene TRBJ2-3; 8 bases agree with TRBD2. Per germline, CDR1 MDHEN and CDR2 SYDVKM. The CDR3 covers 11 residues.

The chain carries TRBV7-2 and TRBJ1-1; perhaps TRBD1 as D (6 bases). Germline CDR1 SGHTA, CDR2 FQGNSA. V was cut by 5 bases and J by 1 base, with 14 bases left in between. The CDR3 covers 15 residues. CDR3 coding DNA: TGTGCCAGCAGCCCCTCCGGGACAAAGAACACTGAAGCTTTCTTT. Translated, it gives CASSPSGTKNTEAFF.

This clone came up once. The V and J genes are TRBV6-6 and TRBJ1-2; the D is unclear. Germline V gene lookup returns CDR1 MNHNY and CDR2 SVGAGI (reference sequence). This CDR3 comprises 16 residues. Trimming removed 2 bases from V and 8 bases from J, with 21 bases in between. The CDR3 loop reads CASSYQGNGRVDGYTF. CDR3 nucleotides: TGTGCCAGCAGTTACCAAGGCAACGGGCGGGTAGACGGCTACACCTTC.

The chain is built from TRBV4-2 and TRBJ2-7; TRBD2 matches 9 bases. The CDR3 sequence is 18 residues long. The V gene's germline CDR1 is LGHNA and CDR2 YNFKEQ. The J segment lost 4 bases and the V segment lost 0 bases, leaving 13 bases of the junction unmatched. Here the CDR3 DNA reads TGTGCCAGCAGCCAAGATGGTAGCGGGGGACCAAACCCATACGAGCAGTACTTC. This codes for CASSQDGSGGPNPYEQYF.

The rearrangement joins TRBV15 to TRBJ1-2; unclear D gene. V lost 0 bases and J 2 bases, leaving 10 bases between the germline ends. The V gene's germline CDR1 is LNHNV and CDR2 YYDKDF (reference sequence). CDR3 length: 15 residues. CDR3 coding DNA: TGTGCCACCAGCAGAGATCGTGATCGGAACTATGGCTACACCTTC. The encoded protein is CATSRDRDRNYGYTF.

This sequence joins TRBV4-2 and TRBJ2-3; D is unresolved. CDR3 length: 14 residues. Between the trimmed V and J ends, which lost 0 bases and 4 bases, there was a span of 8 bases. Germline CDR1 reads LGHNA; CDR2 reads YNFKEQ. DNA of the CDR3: TGTGCCAGCAGCCAAGAAGTCCGGGCAGATACGCAGTATTTT. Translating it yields CASSQEVRADTQYF.

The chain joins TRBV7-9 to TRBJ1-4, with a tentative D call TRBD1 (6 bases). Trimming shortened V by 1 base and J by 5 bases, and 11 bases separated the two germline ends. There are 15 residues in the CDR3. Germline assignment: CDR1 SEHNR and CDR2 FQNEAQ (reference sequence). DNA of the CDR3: TGTGCCAGCAGCTTAGGGACAGTTTCAAATGAAAAACTGTTTTTT. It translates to CASSLGTVSNEKLFF.

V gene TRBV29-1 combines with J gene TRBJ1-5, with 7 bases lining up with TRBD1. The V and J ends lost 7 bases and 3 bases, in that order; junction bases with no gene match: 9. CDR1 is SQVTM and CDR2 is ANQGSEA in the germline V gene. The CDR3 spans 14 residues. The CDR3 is CSARGTDTNQPQHF. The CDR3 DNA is TGCAGCGCTCGGGGGACAGACACCAATCAGCCCCAGCATTTT.